This TCR beta chain was profiled in a study of CD8+CD57+ T cells in acquired aplastic anemia. The CDR3 totals 14 residues. The germline V gene has CDR1 SGDLS and CDR2 YYNGEE. Trimming took 4 bases from V and 3 from J, leaving 14 bases between them. CD8+CD57+ cell expansion had been shown by flow cytometry in patients chosen for sequencing. When blood sampling took place, the patients had received no therapy. The TCR beta profiling, which covered VDJ combination and CDR3 sequence, was carried out using genomic DNA as the template. TCRdb re-called the reads with MiXCR, one entry per CDR3 protein. The sample includes around 200,000 distinct CDR3 sequences, about 44% of them seen just once. As concerns this clonotype: Its cognate antigen is unknown.

The study's findings and limits: Between patients and controls, around 27 CD8+ CDR3 sequences were found in common.

The source is a human donor with aplastic anemia. The chain is built from TRBV9 and TRBJ2-7, with D perhaps TRBD1 (6 bases). What was sequenced was sorted CD4+, CD8+, or CD8+CD57+ T cells (not recorded which) from PBMCs. The CDR3 region is CASSQDPDSYEQYF. The DNA of the CDR3 is TGTGCCAGCAGCCAAGACCCGGACAGCTACGAGCAGTACTTC. Using reference TRBV9 and TRBJ2-7 for the parts outside the CDR3, the full variable domain is DSGVTQTPKHLITATGQRVTLRCSPRSGDLSVYWYQQSLDQGLQFLIQYYNGEERAKGNILERFSAQQFPDLHSELNLSSLELGDSALYFCASSQDPDSYEQYFGPGTRLTVT.